Shown below are 29 T cell receptor beta chains from a single sample sequenced in a study of cytomegalovirus exposure and HLA in healthy donors. 60 Vbeta and 13 Jbeta primers were used in PCR. Profiling relied on immunoSEQ multiplex PCR, and the TCRdb table lists in-frame clones only, not all of them. The table for this sample gives under 200,000 clones. The sample comprised PBMCs. The receptors stem from a man aged 25-45 years in good health and CMV-seronegative.

Comment on this clone: Other DNA sequences of this sample code for an identical CDR3. The rearrangement links TRBV5-1 to TRBJ2-3, with TRBD2 identical over 7 bases. V shed 4 bases and J 0 bases; nucleotides not matched to a gene: 5. The germline V gene encodes CDR1 SGHRS and CDR2 YFSETQ. This CDR3 is 15 amino acids long. For the CDR3, the DNA is TGCGCCAGCAGCCCCACTAGCGTTAGCACAGATACGCAGTATTTT. Translated, it gives CASSPTSVSTDTQYF.

This chain joins TRBV19 and TRBJ1-1; the D gene is possibly TRBD1 (6 bases). CDR1 LNHDA and CDR2 SQIVND come from the germline V gene (reference sequence). Trimming removed 2 bases from V and 4 bases from J, with 14 bases in between. The CDR3 is 15 amino acids. As DNA, the CDR3 is TGTGCCAGTAGTATATTCGGGGAGGGGGTCACTGAAGCTTTCTTT. This translates into CASSIFGEGVTEAFF.

The CDR3 loop is CASSQGTGRSPLHF. In DNA, the CDR3 is TGTGCCAGCAGCCAAGGGACAGGGCGGTCACCCCTCCACTTT. The rearrangement links TRBV14 to TRBJ1-6, with 8 nucleotides matching TRBD1. The germline gives CDR1 SGHDN, CDR2 FVKESK. After removal of 1 base from V and 10 bases from J, the junction contained 3 bases not matched to a gene. The CDR3 extends over 14 amino acids.

V is TRBV5-4 and J is TRBJ1-2; 12 nucleotides agree with TRBD1. The CDR3 is 16 amino acids. The ends lost 4 bases at V and 3 bases at J; junction bases unmatched: 7. Germline V gene data show CDR1 as SGHNT and CDR2 as YYREEE (reference sequence). CDR3 protein: CASSGRDRGRDYGYTF. CDR3 sequence (DNA): TGTGCCAGCAGCGGCCGGGACAGGGGGCGCGACTATGGCTACACCTTC. The variable domain in full, with the rest retrieved from reference TRBV5-4 and TRBJ1-2, is ETGVTQSPTHLIKTRGQQVTLRCSSQSGHNTVSWYQQALGQGPQFIFQYYREEENGRGNFPPRFSGLQFPNYSSELNVNALELDDSALYLCASSGRDRGRDYGYTFGSGTRLTVV.

V is TRBV6-5 and J is TRBJ2-6; 7 positions agree with TRBD1. The CDR3 has 15 residues. The trim removed 6 bases at V and 2 bases at J, leaving 4 bases unmatched. From germline, CDR1 is MNHEY and CDR2 SVGAGI. CDR3 DNA sequence: TGTGCCAGCAGCTCCACAGGGGCTGGGGCCAACGTCCTGACTTTC. This encodes CASSSTGAGANVLTF.

This chain connects TRBV6-1 to TRBJ1-1; perhaps TRBD1 as D (6 bases). V lost 8 bases to trimming and J lost 4 bases, with 14 bases between them. Looked up from germline, CDR1 is MNHNS and CDR2 is SASEGT. The CDR3 consists of 13 residues. The CDR3 sequence: CASALGGPTEAFF. The CDR3 bases are TGTGCCAGCGCCCTCGGGGGGCCCACTGAAGCTTTCTTT.

The chain is built from TRBV5-6 and TRBJ2-1; weak D call: TRBD1 (5 bases). Deletions cut 0 bases from V and 9 bases from J, with 13 bases between. CDR3 size: 14 residues. The germline V gene has CDR1 SGHDT and CDR2 YYEEEE. This CDR3 is CASSLARAFGEQFF. CDR3 nucleotide sequence: TGTGCCAGCAGCTTGGCCAGGGCGTTTGGTGAGCAGTTCTTC.

The rearrangement uses TRBV2 and TRBJ2-7, with TRBD1 as a possible D gene (6 bases). Germline loops: CDR1 SNHLY, CDR2 FYNNEI. Deletions cut 6 bases from V and 3 bases from J, with 12 bases between. CDR3 length: 13 residues. CDR3 sequence: CASSRTVYYEQYF. The CDR3 DNA reads as TGTGCCAGCAGCCGGACAGTTTACTACGAGCAGTACTTC.

This sequence joins TRBV6-1 and TRBJ2-7; 7 nucleotides agree with TRBD2. This CDR3 comprises 13 residues. Germline-derived CDR1 and CDR2 are MNHNS and SASEGT. V shed 8 bases and J 3 bases; nucleotides not matched to a gene: 7. CDR3 amino acids: CASRLASDYEQYF. The CDR3 nucleotides are TGTGCCAGCCGACTAGCCTCGGACTACGAGCAGTACTTC.

V gene TRBV7-9 combines with J gene TRBJ2-2; the D is unclear. The CDR3 runs 14 residues. V was pared by 4 bases and J by 4 bases, with 10 bases between. Per germline, CDR1 SEHNR and CDR2 FQNEAQ (reference sequence). The CDR3 region is CASSSGFATGELFF. In DNA, the CDR3 is TGTGCCAGCAGCTCCGGGTTTGCCACCGGGGAGCTGTTTTTT.

Remarks on this clone: The same CDR3 also results from other DNA sequences found in this sample. The rearrangement links TRBV5-1 to TRBJ2-5, with a tentative D call TRBD1 (5 bases). This CDR3 spans 13 amino acids. V lost 0 bases, J lost 2 bases, and 5 bases lay in between. Germline lookup yields CDR1 SGHRS and CDR2 YFSETQ. The CDR3 nucleotides read TGCGCCAGCAGCTTGGGACAGCAAGAGACCCAGTACTTC. Its protein is CASSLGQQETQYF.

This rearrangement joins TRBV4-2 to TRBJ2-5, with 7 bases that match TRBD1. The tail of the sequence fits TRBJ2-7 better, so the J call may be wrong. This CDR3 spans 16 amino acids. Germline loops: CDR1 LGHNA, CDR2 YNFKEQ. CDR3 sequence: CASSHETGVGSYEQYF. CDR3 DNA: TGTGCCAGCAGCCACGAAACAGGGGTGGGCTCCTACGAGCAGTACTTC.

The chain has TRBV4-1 and TRBJ1-5; D is uncertain. Trimming left V 1 base short and J 0 bases short, with 7 bases between. CDR1 is MGHRA and CDR2 is YSYEKL in the germline V gene. The CDR3 is 15 residues long. CDR3 in amino acids: CASSQVQNSNQPQHF. CDR3 nucleotides: TGCGCCAGCAGCCAAGTGCAGAATAGCAATCAGCCCCAGCATTTT.

The genes are TRBV5-1 and TRBJ2-5, with TRBD2 identical over 9 bases. The CDR3 consists of 15 residues. Germline assignment: CDR1 SGHRS and CDR2 YFSETQ. J was trimmed by 2 bases and V by 0 bases; bases with no gene match: 2. The CDR3, as DNA: TGCGCCAGCAGCTTGGCTAGCGGGGTACAAGAGACCCAGTACTTC. Encoded protein: CASSLASGVQETQYF.

The chain combines TRBV30 with TRBJ1-6, with D possibly matching TRBD1 (5 bases). Germline V gives CDR1 GTSNPN, CDR2 SVGIG (reference sequence). V lost 0 bases and J 5 bases, leaving 8 bases between the germline ends. The CDR3 is 14 residues long. The CDR3 DNA is TGTGCCTGGAGTGTAGACAGCAATAATTCACCCCTCCACTTT. Translating gives CAWSVDSNNSPLHF.

The chain uses TRBV28 and TRBJ1-2; D is unclear. V lost 8 bases to trimming and J lost 0 bases, with 10 bases between them. Germline CDR1 reads MDHEN; CDR2 reads SYDVKM. This CDR3 is built from 13 residues. For the CDR3, the DNA is TGTGCCAGCGCGCGGGGTGCTAACTATGGCTACACCTTC. Translated: CASARGANYGYTF.

The V and J genes are TRBV14 and TRBJ2-7, with D possibly matching TRBD2 (5 bases). V lost 1 base to trimming and J lost 3 bases, with 13 bases between them. This CDR3 comprises 15 residues. Germline CDR1 and CDR2: SGHDN and FVKESK. CDR3 region: CASSQVARAVYEQYF. CDR3 in DNA: TGTGCCAGCAGCCAAGTGGCGCGGGCGGTCTACGAGCAGTACTTC.

This rearrangement joins TRBV2 to TRBJ1-6, with D tentatively TRBD1 (6 bases). The CDR3 spans 14 residues. CDR1 is SNHLY, CDR2 FYNNEI, per germline. Trimming stripped 6 bases from V and 10 bases from J, with 16 bases between. The CDR3 loop reads CASSADRTVSPLHF. The CDR3 DNA reads TGTGCCAGCAGCGCCGACAGGACCGTATCACCCCTCCACTTT.

As to this clone: This CDR3 is also generated by other DNA sequences in the sample. J is TRBJ2-3 and V is TRBV4-2; TRBD2 matches 7 bases. CDR1 and CDR2 from the germline V gene are LGHNA and YNFKEQ. Trimming cost V 0 bases and J 1 base; bases outside gene matches: 4. This CDR3 spans 16 amino acids. DNA for the CDR3: TGTGCCAGCAGCCAAGATGGTGGGGGGGGCACAGATACGCAGTATTTT. Its translation is CASSQDGGGGTDTQYF.

The V call is TRBV5-5, the J call TRBJ1-5; tentative D call: TRBD1 (6 bases). Trimming pared 4 bases from V and 1 base from J, leaving 12 bases between. CDR3 length: 15 amino acids. CDR1 and CDR2 (germline): SGHKS, YYEKEE (reference sequence). The CDR3 protein is CASSVTGMSNQPQHF. The CDR3 DNA sequence: TGTGCCAGCAGCGTTACAGGGATGAGCAATCAGCCCCAGCATTTT.

The chain joins TRBV13 to TRBJ2-5; D is possibly TRBD2 (6 bases). Trimming pared 4 bases from V and 0 bases from J, leaving 9 bases between. The CDR3 extends over 14 amino acids. In germline, CDR1 is PRHDT, CDR2 FYEKMQ (reference sequence). The CDR3 DNA reads TGTGCCAGCAGCTGGGAGGCCAACCAAGAGACCCAGTACTTC. Its translation: CASSWEANQETQYF.

The CDR3: CASRSGLAGETQYF. CDR3 in DNA: TGTGCCAGCAGATCCGGCCTAGCGGGAGAGACCCAGTACTTC. The chain joins TRBV11-2 to TRBJ2-5; 8 bases map to TRBD2. The CDR3 totals 14 residues. Per germline, CDR1 SGHAT and CDR2 FQNNGV. After removal of 6 bases from V and 4 bases from J, the junction contained 7 bases not matched to a gene. The entire variable domain, with the rest obtained from reference TRBV11-2 and TRBJ2-5, is as follows: EAGVAQSPRYKIIEKRQSVAFWCNPISGHATLYWYQQILGQGPKLLIQFQNNGVVDDSQLPKDRFSAERLKGVDSTLKIQPAKLEDSAVYLCASRSGLAGETQYFGPGTRLLVL.

The chain links TRBV28 to TRBJ1-6, with D possibly TRBD1 on 6 matching bases. V lost 5 bases and J 7 bases, leaving 12 bases between the germline ends. Germline loops: CDR1 MDHEN, CDR2 SYDVKM. The CDR3 length is 14 residues. The CDR3 reads CASSLGTRNSPLHF. The CDR3 DNA follows: TGTGCCAGCAGTCTTGGGACAAGAAATTCACCCCTCCACTTT.

The chain couples TRBV27 to TRBJ1-5, with D possibly being TRBD1 (6 bases). Between the trimmed V and J ends, which lost 8 bases and 4 bases, there was a span of 9 bases. Germline V gene sequence: CDR1 MNHEY, CDR2 SMNVEV (reference sequence). This CDR3 spans 12 amino acids. DNA of the CDR3: TGTGCCAGCGCTCAGGGGAATCAGCCCCAGCATTTT. As protein: CASAQGNQPQHF.

The chain joins TRBV27 to TRBJ2-2, with TRBD2 matching over 9 bases. Germline V gene data show CDR1 as MNHEY and CDR2 as SMNVEV (reference sequence). This CDR3 comprises 15 residues. V shed 2 bases and J 6 bases; nucleotides not matched to a gene: 4. CDR3 protein: CASSLRGLASGELFF. The CDR3 nucleotides read TGTGCCAGCAGTTTACGGGGACTAGCCTCCGGGGAGCTGTTTTTT.

V and J are TRBV25-1 and TRBJ1-2; TRBD1 matches 7 bases. Germline CDR1 is MGHDK and CDR2 is SYGVNS. The length of the CDR3 is 13 residues. J was trimmed by 5 bases and V by 4 bases; bases with no gene match: 4. Written as DNA, the CDR3 is TGTGCCAGCAGTGGCGACAGGGCTTATGGCTACACCTTC. Translation: CASSGDRAYGYTF.

The genes are TRBV11-2 and TRBJ2-7; tentatively, D is TRBD1 (6 bases). Per germline, CDR1 SGHAT and CDR2 FQNNGV. Trimming removed 2 bases from V and 2 bases from J, with 16 bases in between. The CDR3 runs 16 residues. The CDR3 reads CASSLTPQGRTYEQYF. Here the CDR3 DNA reads TGTGCCAGCAGCTTAACCCCCCAGGGGCGCACCTACGAGCAGTACTTC.

The rearrangement uses TRBV7-8 and TRBJ2-7, with D possibly matching TRBD2 (5 bases). This CDR3 is 15 amino acids long. Per germline, CDR1 SGHVS and CDR2 FQNEAQ. V lost 6 bases and J lost 2, with 17 bases in between. CDR3 DNA sequence: TGTGCCAGCAGACCGGAGGAGATTCTAACCTACGAGCAGTACTTC. It codes for CASRPEEILTYEQYF.

V is TRBV11-2 and J is TRBJ1-5; 8 positions agree with TRBD1. The junction had 12 bases not matched to a gene; V was cut back by 5 bases and J by 9 bases. CDR1 SGHAT and CDR2 FQNNGV come from the germline V gene. The CDR3 is 15 amino acids. The CDR3 region has the DNA TGTGCCAGCAGCCCGGGGACAGGAGATTTTTGGCCCCAGCATTTT. It translates to CASSPGTGDFWPQHF.